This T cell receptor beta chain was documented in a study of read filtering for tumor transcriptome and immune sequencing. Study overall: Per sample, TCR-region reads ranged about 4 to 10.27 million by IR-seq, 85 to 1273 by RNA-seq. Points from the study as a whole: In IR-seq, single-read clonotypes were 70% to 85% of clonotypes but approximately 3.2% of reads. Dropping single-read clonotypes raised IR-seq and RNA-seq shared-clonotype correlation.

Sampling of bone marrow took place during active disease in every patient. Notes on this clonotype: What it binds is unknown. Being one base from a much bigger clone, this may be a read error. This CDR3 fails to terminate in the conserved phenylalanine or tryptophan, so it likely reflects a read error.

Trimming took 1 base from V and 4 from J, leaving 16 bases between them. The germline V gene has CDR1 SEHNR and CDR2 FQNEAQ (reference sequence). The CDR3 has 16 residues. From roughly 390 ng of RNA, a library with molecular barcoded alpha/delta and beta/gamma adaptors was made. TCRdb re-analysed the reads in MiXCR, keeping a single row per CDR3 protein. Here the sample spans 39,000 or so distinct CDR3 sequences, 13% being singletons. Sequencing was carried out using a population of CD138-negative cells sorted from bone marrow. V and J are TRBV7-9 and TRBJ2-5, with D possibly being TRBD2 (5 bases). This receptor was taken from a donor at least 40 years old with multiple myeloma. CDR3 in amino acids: CASSLGSGIGGETQYV. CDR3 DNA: TGTGCCAGCAGCTTAGGTAGTGGGATCGGAGGAGAGACCCAGTACGTC.